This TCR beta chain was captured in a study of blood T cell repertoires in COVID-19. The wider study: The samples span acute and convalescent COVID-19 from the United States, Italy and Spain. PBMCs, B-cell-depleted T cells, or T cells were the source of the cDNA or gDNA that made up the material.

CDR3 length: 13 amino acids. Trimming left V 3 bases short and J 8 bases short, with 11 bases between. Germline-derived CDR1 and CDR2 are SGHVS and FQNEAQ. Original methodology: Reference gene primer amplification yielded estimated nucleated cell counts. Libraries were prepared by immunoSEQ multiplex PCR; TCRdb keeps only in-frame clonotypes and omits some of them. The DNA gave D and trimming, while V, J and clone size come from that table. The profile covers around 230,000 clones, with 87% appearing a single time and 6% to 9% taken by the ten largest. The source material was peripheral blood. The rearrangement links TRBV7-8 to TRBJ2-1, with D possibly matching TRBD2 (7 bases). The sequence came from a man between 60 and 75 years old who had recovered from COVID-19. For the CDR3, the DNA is TGTGCCAGCAGCTTCGGGGGGCCCTATGAGCAGTTCTTC. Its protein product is CASSFGGPYEQFF.